This is a list of T cell receptor beta chains from one sample in a study of post-analysis software for immune sequencing data. TCRdb redid the calling of the PCR reads with MiXCR, one entry per CDR3 protein. Among approximately 400,000 distinct CDR3 sequences listed, around 33% were seen once. The specimen was blood. These receptor sequences come from a girl aged 5 to 17 with multiple sclerosis. CDR3s include the opening cysteine and the closing phenylalanine or tryptophan. A D gene is named only where the DNA matches it firmly. The listing skips clone size in some rows; elsewhere it reads once, few, many or a size class.

CASSQDSGTQPQHF,TGCGCCAGCAGCCAAGATTCAGGGACTCAGCCCCAGCATTTT,TRBV4-3,-,TRBJ1-5,-
CASSLDPHEQYF,TGCGCCAGCAGCTTGGATCCCCACGAGCAGTACTTC,TRBV5-1,-,TRBJ2-7,-
CASSPSSVLQETQYF,TGTGCCAGCAGCCCCTCTAGCGTTCTCCAAGAGACCCAGTACTTC,TRBV7-9,-,TRBJ2-5,-
CAGRLTIMNTEAFF,TGTGCCGGCAGGCTTACAATTATGAACACTGAAGCTTTCTTT,TRBV6-1,-,TRBJ1-1,-
CASSYAGTGLAETQYF,TGTGCCAGCAGTTACGCAGGAACAGGGTTGGCAGAGACCCAGTACTTC,TRBV6-2/TRBV6-3,few,TRBJ2-5,-
CASSLGTLEAFF,TGTGCCAGCAGCCTAGGGACACTCGAAGCTTTCTTT,TRBV4-2,-,TRBJ1-1,-
CASSPGRDLTYEQYF,TGTGCCAGCAGCCCAGGCAGGGACCTCACCTACGAGCAGTACTTC,TRBV3-1,few,TRBJ2-7,-
CASSEHPTDTQYF,TGTGCCAGCAGTGAACATCCCACAGATACGCAGTATTTT,TRBV25-1,few,TRBJ2-3,-
CASGRRGSTEAFF,TGTGCCAGCGGGCGTCGTGGGAGCACTGAAGCTTTCTTT,TRBV5-5,-,TRBJ1-1,-
CASSLARHNEQFF,TGTGCCAGCAGCTTAGCCAGGCACAATGAGCAGTTCTTC,TRBV7-3,-,TRBJ2-1,-
CSARNSGGAPDTQYF,TGCAGTGCTAGAAATAGCGGGGGGGCCCCAGATACGCAGTATTTT,TRBV20-1,-,TRBJ2-3,TRBD2
CASSYSQGAREQYF,TGTGCCAGCAGTTACTCCCAGGGGGCGCGCGAGCAGTACTTC,TRBV6-5,-,TRBJ2-7,TRBD1
CASSVGPGGTETFF,TGTGCCAGCAGCGTAGGACCCGGGGGCACTGAAACTTTCTTT,TRBV9,-,TRBJ1-1,-
CASSLAPGGGNTEAFF,TGTGCCAGCAGTTTAGCGCCCGGGGGGGGTAACACTGAAGCTTTCTTT,TRBV12-3/TRBV12-4,-,TRBJ1-1,-
CASSSLAAGASGQFF,TGTGCCAGCAGTTCCCTGGCAGCGGGGGCCTCGGGGCAGTTCTTC,TRBV6-5,-,TRBJ2-1,TRBD2
CASSLSQDYEQYF,TGTGCCAGCAGCCTATCCCAGGACTACGAGCAGTACTTC,TRBV28,few,TRBJ2-7,-
CASSLGGSYNYGYTF,TGTGCCAGCAGCCTCGGTGGCAGTTATAACTATGGCTACACCTTC,TRBV7-8,few,TRBJ1-2,-
CASSVAPGRNSPLHF,TGTGCCAGCAGCGTAGCCCCGGGACGAAATTCACCCCTCCACTTT,TRBV9,-,TRBJ1-6,-
CASSFRGNSYNEQFF,TGTGCCAGCAGTTTTCGGGGGAACTCCTACAATGAGCAGTTCTTC,TRBV28,-,TRBJ2-1,-
CASSSQGEGSYNSPLHF,TGTGCCAGCAGCTCACAGGGAGAGGGCTCCTATAATTCACCCCTCCACTTT,TRBV9,-,TRBJ1-6,-
CASSGDRGDQETQYF,TGTGCCAGCAGTGGGGACAGGGGGGACCAAGAGACCCAGTACTTC,TRBV6-1,many,TRBJ2-5,TRBD1
CSVEEGGYTDTQYF,TGCAGCGTTGAGGAGGGGGGCTACACAGATACGCAGTATTTT,TRBV29-1,-,TRBJ2-3,-
CASSLDTRTGGWNEQYF,TGTGCCAGCAGCTTAGATACCCGGACAGGGGGGTGGAACGAGCAGTACTTC,TRBV11-2,few,TRBJ2-7,TRBD1
CASSRGTADQPQHF,TGTGCCAGCAGCCGAGGGACAGCCGATCAGCCCCAGCATTTT,TRBV6-6,few,TRBJ1-5,TRBD1
CASSRDGQDYGYTF,TGTGCCAGCAGCCGAGACGGACAGGACTATGGCTACACCTTC,TRBV3-1,few,TRBJ1-2,TRBD1
CASSSSTGESYEQYF,TGTGCCAGCAGCTCATCGACCGGGGAGTCCTACGAGCAGTACTTC,TRBV11-2,-,TRBJ2-7,-
CASSLGPGGQAEAFF,TGTGCCAGCAGCTTAGGCCCCGGGGGGCAAGCTGAAGCTTTCTTT,TRBV7-2,-,TRBJ1-1,-
CATGPWGGEGVSPLHF,TGTGCCACCGGCCCCTGGGGGGGCGAAGGGGTTTCACCCCTCCACTTT,TRBV27,few,TRBJ1-6,-